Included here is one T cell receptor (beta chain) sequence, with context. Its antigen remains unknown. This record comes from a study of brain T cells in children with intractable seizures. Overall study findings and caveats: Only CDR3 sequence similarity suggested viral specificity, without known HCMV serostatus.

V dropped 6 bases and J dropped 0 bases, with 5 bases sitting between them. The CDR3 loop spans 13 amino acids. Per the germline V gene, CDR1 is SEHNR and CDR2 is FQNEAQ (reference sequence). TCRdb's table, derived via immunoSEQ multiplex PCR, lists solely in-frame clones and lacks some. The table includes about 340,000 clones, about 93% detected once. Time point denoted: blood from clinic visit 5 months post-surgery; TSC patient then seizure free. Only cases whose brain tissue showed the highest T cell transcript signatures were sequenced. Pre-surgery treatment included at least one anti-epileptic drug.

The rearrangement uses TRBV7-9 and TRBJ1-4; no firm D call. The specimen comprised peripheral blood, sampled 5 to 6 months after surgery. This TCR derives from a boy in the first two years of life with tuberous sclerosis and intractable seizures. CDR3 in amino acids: CASRLATNEKLFF. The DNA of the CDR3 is TGTGCCAGCAGGCTTGCAACTAATGAAAAACTGTTTTTT. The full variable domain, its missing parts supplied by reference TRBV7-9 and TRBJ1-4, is DTGVSQNPRHKITKRGQNVTFRCDPISEHNRLYWYRQTLGQGPEFLTYFQNEAQLEKSRLLSDRFSAERPKGSFSTLEIQRTEQGDSAMYLCASRLATNEKLFFGSGTQLSVL.